This TCR beta chain was obtained from a study of shared clonotypes between healthy human individuals. As for this clone: Its antigen remains unidentified.

Study-wide results and limits: Clonotype sharing across several donors was observed for roughly 5% of naive CD4 clonotypes. Specimens sampled were limited to blood, with tissue repertoires likely differing. Since donors were few, the genetic and exposure-history diversity represented was limited.

Some clones are missing from TCRdb's copy, which holds only in-frame ones; the method was immunoSEQ multiplex PCR. The sample lists roughly 650,000 clones, less than 98% occurring once. Per the germline V gene, CDR1 is SGHTA and CDR2 is FQGTGA. Trimming at V came to 4 bases and at J to 13 bases, leaving 9 bases not matched to a gene. The CDR3 is made up of 14 amino acids. The chain links TRBV7-3 to TRBJ2-1; 11 bases line up with TRBD2. Sequenced material: naive CD4+ T cells sorted from blood. Specified subset: CD45RA+ positively selected. The sequence came from a woman in her twenties or thirties in good health. In DNA form, the CDR3 reads TGTGCCAGCAGCTCCACTAGCGGGAGTGGGGTTCAGTTCTTC. It specifies CASSSTSGSGVQFF.